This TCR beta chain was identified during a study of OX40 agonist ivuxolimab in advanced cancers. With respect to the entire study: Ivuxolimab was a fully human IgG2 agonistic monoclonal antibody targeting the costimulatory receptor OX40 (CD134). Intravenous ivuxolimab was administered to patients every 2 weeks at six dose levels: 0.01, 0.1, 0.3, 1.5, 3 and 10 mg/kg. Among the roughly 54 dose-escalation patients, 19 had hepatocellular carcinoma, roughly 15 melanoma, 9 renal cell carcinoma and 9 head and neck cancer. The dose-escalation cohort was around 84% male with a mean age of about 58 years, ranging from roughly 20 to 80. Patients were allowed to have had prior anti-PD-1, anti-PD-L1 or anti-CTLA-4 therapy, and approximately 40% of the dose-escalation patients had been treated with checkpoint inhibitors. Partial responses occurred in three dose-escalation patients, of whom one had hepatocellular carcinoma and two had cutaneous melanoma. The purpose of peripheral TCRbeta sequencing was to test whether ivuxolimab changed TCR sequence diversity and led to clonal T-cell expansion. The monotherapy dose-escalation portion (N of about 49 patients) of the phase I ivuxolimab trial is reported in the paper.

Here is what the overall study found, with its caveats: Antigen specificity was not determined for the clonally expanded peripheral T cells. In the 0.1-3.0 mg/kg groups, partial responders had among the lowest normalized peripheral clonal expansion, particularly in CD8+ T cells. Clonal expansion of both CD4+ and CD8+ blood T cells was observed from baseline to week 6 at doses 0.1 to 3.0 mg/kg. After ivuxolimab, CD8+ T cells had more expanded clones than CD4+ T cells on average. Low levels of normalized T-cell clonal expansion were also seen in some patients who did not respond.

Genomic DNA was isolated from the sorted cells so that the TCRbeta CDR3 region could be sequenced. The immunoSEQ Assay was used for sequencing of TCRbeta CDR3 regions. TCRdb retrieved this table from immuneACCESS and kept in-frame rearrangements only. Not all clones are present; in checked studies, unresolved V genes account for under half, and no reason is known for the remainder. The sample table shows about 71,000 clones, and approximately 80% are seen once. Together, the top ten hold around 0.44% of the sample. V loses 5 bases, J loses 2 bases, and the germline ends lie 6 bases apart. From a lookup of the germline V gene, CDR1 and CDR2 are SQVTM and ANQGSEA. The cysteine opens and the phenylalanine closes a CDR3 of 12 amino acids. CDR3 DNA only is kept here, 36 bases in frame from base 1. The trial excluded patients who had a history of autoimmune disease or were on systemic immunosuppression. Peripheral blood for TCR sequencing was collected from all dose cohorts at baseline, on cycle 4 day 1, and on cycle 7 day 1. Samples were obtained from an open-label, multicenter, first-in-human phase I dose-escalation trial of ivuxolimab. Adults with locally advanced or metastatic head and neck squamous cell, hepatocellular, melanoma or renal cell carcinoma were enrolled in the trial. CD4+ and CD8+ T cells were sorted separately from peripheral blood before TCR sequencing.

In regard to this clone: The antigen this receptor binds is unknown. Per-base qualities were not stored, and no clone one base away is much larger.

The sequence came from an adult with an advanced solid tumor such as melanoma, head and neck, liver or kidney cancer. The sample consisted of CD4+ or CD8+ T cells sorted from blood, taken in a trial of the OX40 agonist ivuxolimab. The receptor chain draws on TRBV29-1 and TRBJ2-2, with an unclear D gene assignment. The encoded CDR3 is CSVRYNTGELFF. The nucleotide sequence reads TGCAGCGTTCGGTATAACACCGGGGAGCTGTTTTTT.